The rows below give T cell receptor beta chains drawn from one sample of a study of T cells in localized non-small cell lung cancer. TCRdb's table, derived via immunoSEQ multiplex PCR, lists solely in-frame clones and lacks some. The sample contains tens of thousands of clones, approximately 82% of which appear only once. The sample consisted of peripheral blood, taken before any cancer treatment. The receptor source for this set is a female donor older than 55 with stage II squamous cell lung carcinoma. CDR3s include the opening cysteine and the closing phenylalanine or tryptophan. A D gene is named only where the DNA matches it firmly. Only part of the rows carry a size: once, few, many, or a class if the clone is expanded.

j_call	cdr3_length	d_call	v_call	clone_size	cdr3_nt	cdr3_aa
TRBJ1-3	15	NA	TRBV30	NA	TGTGCCTTATCCGGGACACAGAGCTCTGGAAACACCATATATTTT	CALSGTQSSGNTIYF
TRBJ1-1	14	NA	TRBV5-1	NA	TGCGCCAGCAGCTTGGATTCAGGGAACACTGAAGCTTTCTTT	CASSLDSGNTEAFF
TRBJ1-2	14	NA	TRBV6-4	NA	TGTGCCAGCAGTAAGGACGGAGGCTCCTATGGCTACACCTTC	CASSKDGGSYGYTF
TRBJ2-7	16	TRBD2	TRBV7-2	once	TGTGCCAGCAGCCCGGTCGGGGGGGGTCTACCCTACGAGCAGTACTTC	CASSPVGGGLPYEQYF
TRBJ1-6	14	NA	TRBV5-1	few	TGCGCCAGCAGCTTGCGGGCGGATAATTCACCCCTCCACTTT	CASSLRADNSPLHF
TRBJ1-1	14	NA	TRBV5-1	NA	TGCGCCAGCAGCTTGGCCTCCATGAACACTGAAGCTTTCTTT	CASSLASMNTEAFF
TRBJ2-6	19	TRBD1	TRBV13	NA	TGTGCCAGCAGCTCAGGGGGCGCAGGGTCACTCTCTGGGGCCAACGTCCTGACTTTC	CASSSGGAGSLSGANVLTF
TRBJ1-2	15	TRBD1	TRBV19	NA	TGTGCCAGTATACCGGACAGGGGATTTAACTATGGCTACACCTTC	CASIPDRGFNYGYTF
TRBJ2-2	15	TRBD1	TRBV5-1	NA	TGCGCCAGCAGCCCAATGACAGGGGAGGACGGGGAGCTGTTTTTT	CASSPMTGEDGELFF
TRBJ2-2	17	NA	TRBV11-3	NA	TGTGCCAGCAGCTCCGGTGGGGGACTTCGGAACACCGGGGAGCTGTTTTTT	CASSSGGGLRNTGELFF
TRBJ1-2	14	NA	TRBV4-3	NA	TGCGCCAGCAGCCAAGGGGGGTGGAACTATGGCTACACCTTC	CASSQGGWNYGYTF
TRBJ2-1	13	NA	TRBV4-2	NA	TGTGCCAGCAGCCAAGATTCCCCCCTCAAGCAGTTCTTC	CASSQDSPLKQFF
TRBJ1-2	12	NA	TRBV6-5	once	TGTGCCGCCGCCGAGTTGAACTATGGCTACACCTTC	CAAAELNYGYTF
TRBJ1-5	14	NA	TRBV19	few	TGTGCCAGTAGTGCTAGGCAGACAAATCAGCCCCAGCATTTT	CASSARQTNQPQHF
TRBJ1-5	13	NA	TRBV6-1	NA	TGTGCCAGCAGTTCGGGTAACAGGCAGCCCCAGCATTTT	CASSSGNRQPQHF
TRBJ2-7	12	NA	TRBV29-1	NA	TGCAGCGTTGAGACAGGTCCCTACGAGCAGTACTTC	CSVETGPYEQYF
TRBJ2-7	17	NA	TRBV4-2	NA	TGTGCCAGCAGCCAAGAGACCCATGCTTGGACGCCCTACGAGCAGTACTTC	CASSQETHAWTPYEQYF
TRBJ2-7	18	TRBD1	TRBV5-6	few	TGTGCCAGCAGCTCGGCCGGGACAGGGGGGGAGGTTTCCTACGAGCAGTACTTC	CASSSAGTGGEVSYEQYF
TRBJ2-1	15	TRBD2	TRBV9	NA	TGTGCCAGCAGCAGGGGACTAGCGGGGTACAATGAGCAGTTCTTC	CASSRGLAGYNEQFF
TRBJ2-1	17	TRBD1	TRBV18	NA	TGTGCCAGCTCACCATACAGGGGTCTCTCGGGATACAATGAGCAGTTCTTC	CASSPYRGLSGYNEQFF
TRBJ1-3	18	NA	TRBV19	NA	TGTGCCAGTAATGGTCGGGAGCGGGGGCGGACCTCTGGAAACACCATATATTTT	CASNGRERGRTSGNTIYF
TRBJ1-2	17	TRBD1	TRBV10-2	NA	TGCGCCAGCAGCCCCGGGACAGGGGGCGCCGGGAACTATGGCTACACCTTC	CASSPGTGGAGNYGYTF
TRBJ1-1	15	NA	TRBV19	NA	TGTGCCAGTAGTCAGGAGGGGGGTGGGAACACTGAAGCTTTCTTT	CASSQEGGGNTEAFF
TRBJ1-4	14	NA	TRBV5-1	NA	TGCGCCAGCAGCTTGACACAGGGTAATGAAAAACTGTTTTTT	CASSLTQGNEKLFF
TRBJ2-5	15	NA	TRBV5-1	NA	TGCGCCAGCAGCGGCGGCTCGGGGTCCCAAGAGACCCAGTACTTC	CASSGGSGSQETQYF
TRBJ1-6	14	NA	TRBV6-1	NA	TGTGCCAGCAGACTCGACAGCGATAATTCACCCCTCCACTTT	CASRLDSDNSPLHF
TRBJ1-2	15	TRBD1	TRBV5-1	NA	TGCGCCAGCCAGGGACAGGCTAGATATAACTATGGCTACACCTTC	CASQGQARYNYGYTF
TRBJ1-4	16	NA	TRBV25-1	NA	TGTGCCAGCAGTGACGGGACGGCGACGGGTAATGAAAAACTGTTTTTT	CASSDGTATGNEKLFF
TRBJ2-5	14	NA	TRBV5-1	once	TGCGCCAGCAGCCGGAACGCGGGTCTGGAGACCCAGTACTTC	CASSRNAGLETQYF
TRBJ2-1	14	TRBD1	TRBV18	NA	TGTGCCAGCTCACGGGACAGGGCGAATAATGAGCAGTTCTTC	CASSRDRANNEQFF
TRBJ1-5	14	TRBD1	TRBV10-3	NA	TGTGCCATCCAGGGGGCAACAGGCAATCAGCCCCAGCATTTT	CAIQGATGNQPQHF
TRBJ1-5	14	NA	TRBV7-9	NA	TGTGCCAGCAGCTCCAGCGAGGGGGGGCAGCCCCAGCATTTT	CASSSSEGGQPQHF
TRBJ1-5	13	NA	TRBV5-4	NA	TGTGCCAGCAGCTTAGGAGAGGGACAGCCCCAGCATTTT	CASSLGEGQPQHF
TRBJ2-5	14	TRBD1	TRBV29-1	NA	TGCAGCGTTGATTCGACAGGGGTCGGGGGGACCCAGTACTTC	CSVDSTGVGGTQYF
TRBJ2-7	13	NA	TRBV19	NA	TGTGCCAGTGCCGCCGGGGGTTCGTACGAGCAGTACTTC	CASAAGGSYEQYF
TRBJ2-7	14	NA	TRBV5-6	NA	TGTGCCAGCAGCTTGGACAGGAGGTCCTACGAGCAGTACTTC	CASSLDRRSYEQYF
TRBJ1-1	16	NA	TRBV4-1	NA	TGCGCCAGCAGCCCCCCAATACGGGGGCTGGAGACTGAAGCTTTCTTT	CASSPPIRGLETEAFF
TRBJ2-5	15	NA	TRBV6-5	NA	TGTGCCAGCAGTTACGCGACTAGGGGGGAAGAGACCCAGTACTTC	CASSYATRGEETQYF
TRBJ1-5	15	TRBD1	TRBV6-6	NA	TGTGCCAGCAGCCCGGGACAGGGGGCAAGGCAGCCCCAGCATTTT	CASSPGQGARQPQHF
TRBJ2-1	13	NA	TRBV27	NA	TGTGCCAGCAGTTTATGGTCAGCTAATGAGCAGTTCTTC	CASSLWSANEQFF
TRBJ2-1	12	NA	TRBV6-6	NA	TGTGCCAGCAGTGTACAGGGCAATGAGCAGTTCTTC	CASSVQGNEQFF
TRBJ1-2	14	NA	TRBV7-9	NA	TGTGCCAGCAGCTTATTAGGGCGGCAGGGCGGCTACACCTTC	CASSLLGRQGGYTF
TRBJ1-1	13	NA	TRBV29-1	few	TGCAGCGTTGAAGGACCGCCTAACACTGAAGCTTTCTTT	CSVEGPPNTEAFF
TRBJ2-1	11	NA	TRBV7-2	once	TGTGCCAGCAGCTCGAACAATGAGCAGTTCTTC	CASSSNNEQFF
TRBJ1-1	16	TRBD1	TRBV19	NA	TGTGCCAGTAGTGACTCAGGGGGTGCCATGAACACTGAAGCTTTCTTT	CASSDSGGAMNTEAFF
TRBJ1-4	16	TRBD1	TRBV4-3	NA	TGCGCCAGCAGCCTAAAGCCTGGGACAGGGGGTGAAAAACTGTTTTTT	CASSLKPGTGGEKLFF
TRBJ2-7	13	TRBD1	TRBV6-5	NA	TGTGCCACTTGGGACAGGGAAACCTACGAGCAGTACTTC	CATWDRETYEQYF
TRBJ2-3	16	TRBD2	TRBV19	NA	TGTGCCAGTAGCAAATCTAGCGGCACTAGCACAGATACGCAGTATTTT	CASSKSSGTSTDTQYF